Following are 6 T cell receptor beta chains from one sample sequenced in a study of blood T cells in healthy people across ages. Sample-barcoded 5' priming and a J-beta primer mix drove a second PCR of about 6 to 12 cycles. TCRdb used MiXCR to reprocess the 5' RACE reads, holding one entry per CDR3 protein. The table lists 1 million or so distinct CDR3 sequences, more than 35% of them singletons, with 18% in the top ten. Sequencing was carried out using blood. The source is a woman aged 55-70 years in good health.

V and J are TRBV5-6 and TRBJ2-3; D not certain. The CDR3 is 15 amino acids. The germline V gene has CDR1 SGHDT and CDR2 YYEEEE. V was pared by 0 bases and J by 4 bases, with 12 bases between. The DNA for the CDR3 is TGTGCCAGCAGCTTGGACAGCTCCCTCCCAGATACGCAGTATTTT. This translates into CASSLDSSLPDTQYF.

This clonotype appeared a few times. The chain combines TRBV5-1 with TRBJ2-1; 8 nucleotides match TRBD1. Germline V gene data show CDR1 as SGHRS and CDR2 as YFSETQ. The CDR3 length is 15 residues. The trim removed 2 bases at V and 7 bases at J, leaving 8 bases unmatched. In nucleotides, the CDR3 is TGCGCCAGCAGCTTCGACCCAGGGGGCTGGAATGAGCAGTTCTTC. The encoded protein is CASSFDPGGWNEQFF.

V usage is TRBV29-1 and J usage is TRBJ2-7; 10 bases are shared with TRBD2. CDR3 length: 15 amino acids. The J segment lost 4 bases and the V segment lost 6 bases, leaving 12 bases of the junction unmatched. CDR1 and CDR2 from the germline V gene are SQVTM and ANQGSEA. The DNA of the CDR3 is TGCAGCGTCAATGGACTAGCGGCCCTTTCTTACGAGCAGTACTTC. Residues: CSVNGLAALSYEQYF.

The chain has TRBV7-9 and TRBJ1-2; no clear D gene. Trimming took 3 bases from V and 4 from J, leaving 18 bases between them. Germline V CDR1 and CDR2: SEHNR, FQNEAQ (reference sequence). This CDR3 region has 16 residues. The chain's CDR3 is CASSFSRAEKRYGYTF. The CDR3 DNA reads TGTGCCAGCAGCTTTTCGCGGGCTGAGAAGCGCTATGGCTACACCTTC. The full variable domain, its missing parts supplied by reference TRBV7-9 and TRBJ1-2, is DTGVSQNPRHKITKRGQNVTFRCDPISEHNRLYWYRQTLGQGPEFLTYFQNEAQLEKSRLLSDRFSAERPKGSFSTLEIQRTEQGDSAMYLCASSFSRAEKRYGYTFGSGTRLTVV.

This clonotype appeared many times. The chain links TRBV29-1 to TRBJ2-5; D is possibly TRBD2 (6 bases). CDR1 is SQVTM and CDR2 is ANQGSEA in the germline V gene. The CDR3 loop spans 14 amino acids. Trimming cost V 5 bases and J 3 bases, with 16 bases left between them. CDR3 residues: CSVSPTSIKETQYF. The CDR3 nucleotides read TGCAGCGTTTCCCCGACTAGTATAAAAGAGACCCAGTACTTC.

A few counts support this clonotype. The chain recombines TRBV5-1 with TRBJ2-7, with TRBD2 matching 14 bases. Unmatched junction bases numbered 6, after V lost 5 bases and J lost 5 bases. Per germline, CDR1 SGHRS and CDR2 YFSETQ. The CDR3 loop spans 15 amino acids. The CDR3 protein is CASRGTSGSIHEQYF. In DNA, the CDR3 is TGCGCCAGCAGGGGGACTAGCGGGAGCATCCACGAGCAGTACTTC. The entire variable domain, with the rest obtained from reference TRBV5-1 and TRBJ2-7, is as follows: KAGVTQTPRYLIKTRGQQVTLSCSPISGHRSVSWYQQTPGQGLQFLFEYFSETQRNKGNFPGRFSGRQFSNSRSEMNVSTLELGDSALYLCASRGTSGSIHEQYFGPGTRLTVT.